This T cell receptor beta chain was found in a study of beta chain features in type 1 diabetes. Reverse transcribing all isolated RNA meant expressed TCRB transcripts were sequenced. This table comes from immunoSEQ multiplex PCR, and its TCRdb copy is limited to in-frame clones, with some not included. The data contain 300,000 to 400,000 clones, 11% of them singletons. Germline loops: CDR1 SGDLS, CDR2 YYNGEE. The ends were cut back, 4 bases at V and 7 bases at J, with 11 bases in the middle. The CDR3 runs to 12 residues. Sample: naive CD4+ T cells from blood. V usage is TRBV9 and J usage is TRBJ1-1; D is uncertain. The receptor was derived from a woman in her 30s in good health. CDR3 loop: CASSTSGYEAFF. The DNA of the CDR3 is TGTGCCAGCAGCACATCCGGGTATGAAGCTTTCTTT.